Shown below are 22 T cell receptor beta chains from a single sample sequenced in a study of blood T cell repertoires in COVID-19. Only in-frame clones appear in the TCRdb table, and some are missing; sequencing was by immunoSEQ multiplex PCR. This table has some 99,000 clones, around 75% appearing once. The specimen was peripheral blood. These receptors were collected from a man in his 70s with acute or convalescent COVID-19.

CDR3 region: CATSAQGLGGYTF. CDR3 DNA sequence: TGTGCCACCAGCGCGCAGGGGTTAGGTGGCTACACCTTC. The chain carries TRBV24-1 and TRBJ1-2, with D possibly TRBD1 on 6 matching bases. The V gene lost 7 bases and the J gene lost 7 bases, with 15 bases spanning the gap. Germline V gene lookup returns CDR1 KGHDR and CDR2 SFDVKD. The length of the CDR3 is 13 residues.

This rearrangement joins TRBV5-1 to TRBJ1-5; weak D call: TRBD1 (5 bases). CDR1 and CDR2 (germline): SGHRS, YFSETQ. The V end was cut by 5 bases, the J end by 4 bases, with 16 bases between. The CDR3 extends over 15 amino acids. CDR3 DNA sequence: TGCGCCAGCAGACAGGACGGTGGAAGTAATCAGCCCCAGCATTTT. This translates into CASRQDGGSNQPQHF.

The V call is TRBV29-1, the J call TRBJ2-1; 9 bases match TRBD2. CDR1 is SQVTM, CDR2 ANQGSEA, per germline. Trimming took 4 bases from V and 4 from J; bases not matched to a gene: 5. This CDR3 region has 14 residues. The CDR3 DNA reads as TGCAGCGTTGGAGCTAGCGGGGTATACAATGAGCAGTTCTTC. As protein: CSVGASGVYNEQFF.

The rearrangement links TRBV5-4 to TRBJ2-5, with D possibly matching TRBD2 (6 bases). The length of the CDR3 is 13 residues. Germline CDR1 and CDR2: SGHNT and YYREEE (reference sequence). Between the trimmed V and J ends, which lost 4 bases and 2 bases, there was a span of 9 bases. The CDR3 is CASSKGLQETQYF. The CDR3 nucleotides are TGTGCCAGCAGCAAGGGACTGCAAGAGACCCAGTACTTC.

The genes are TRBV7-2 and TRBJ2-7; D perhaps matches TRBD1 (5 bases). The length of the CDR3 is 12 residues. Germline V gene lookup returns CDR1 SGHTA and CDR2 FQGNSA. V lost 11 bases to trimming and J lost 6 bases, with 17 bases between them. In DNA form, the CDR3 reads TGTGCCGCCGGGCCAGCAAGGGGCGAGCAGTACTTC. It yields the protein CAAGPARGEQYF.

In this sample, this clone turned up a few times. The chain is built from TRBV5-5 and TRBJ2-7, with D perhaps matching TRBD2 (5 bases). This CDR3 is 14 amino acids long. In germline, CDR1 is SGHKS, CDR2 YYEKEE (reference sequence). The V end lost 0 bases, the J end lost 7 bases, and 14 bases lay between the germline ends. Here the CDR3 reads CASSLVTGPGEQYF. CDR3 nucleotide sequence: TGTGCCAGCAGCTTGGTAACGGGCCCGGGGGAGCAGTACTTC. The full variable domain, its missing parts supplied by reference TRBV5-5 and TRBJ2-7, is DAGVTQSPTHLIKTRGQQVTLRCSPISGHKSVSWYQQVLGQGPQFIFQYYEKEERGRGNFPDRFSARQFPNYSSELNVNALLLGDSALYLCASSLVTGPGEQYFGPGTRLTVT.

The chain links TRBV5-6 to TRBJ2-3; the match to TRBD2 covers 9 bases. The CDR3 length is 13 residues. The V segment lost 4 bases and the J segment 9 bases; nucleotides outside the gene matches: 6. CDR1 and CDR2 (germline): SGHDT, YYEEEE. CDR3 loop: CASSPRTSGTQYF. The CDR3 coding sequence is TGTGCCAGCAGCCCCCGAACTAGCGGGACGCAGTATTTT.

The CDR3 protein is CASSLVAGGSSYEQYF. CDR3 DNA: TGCGCCAGCAGCTTGGTAGCGGGGGGGAGCTCCTACGAGCAGTACTTC. V and J are TRBV5-1 and TRBJ2-7; the match to TRBD2 covers 11 bases. V shed 0 bases and J 0 bases; nucleotides not matched to a gene: 2. The CDR3 spans 16 residues. Germline assignment: CDR1 SGHRS and CDR2 YFSETQ.

The chain couples TRBV5-1 to TRBJ1-3; TRBD1 agrees at 9 bases. V lost 4 bases to trimming and J lost 4 bases; unmatched junction nucleotides: 9. Looked up from germline, CDR1 is SGHRS and CDR2 is YFSETQ. CDR3 size: 16 residues. The CDR3 protein is CASSSRGQGTGNTIYF. The DNA of the CDR3 is TGCGCCAGCAGCAGCCGGGGACAGGGAACAGGAAACACCATATATTTT.

This clone showed up just a few times. The chain is built from TRBV7-2 and TRBJ2-2; D might be TRBD1 (6 bases). V lost 7 bases to trimming and J lost 6 bases, with 18 bases between them. The CDR3 consists of 15 residues. Germline CDR1 and CDR2: SGHTA and FQGNSA. CDR3 amino acids: CASILSVGAPGELFF. Here the CDR3 DNA reads TGTGCCAGCATCCTAAGTGTGGGGGCGCCCGGGGAGCTGTTTTTT.

This clone appeared a single time. The chain is built from TRBV4-1 and TRBJ1-2; possibly TRBD1 for D (6 bases). This CDR3 is built from 14 residues. Germline CDR1 reads MGHRA; CDR2 reads YSYEKL. V lost 0 bases to trimming and J lost 8 bases, with 13 bases between them. The CDR3 DNA sequence: TGCGCCAGCAGCCAAGAAAGCCAGGGGAGAGGCTACACCTTC. Its translation: CASSQESQGRGYTF.

V is TRBV2 and J is TRBJ1-2; 7 positions agree with TRBD1. The ends lost 3 bases at V and 4 bases at J; junction bases unmatched: 2. Germline CDR1 SNHLY, CDR2 FYNNEI. The CDR3 extends over 13 amino acids. The CDR3 sequence is CASSETGPYGYTF. The CDR3 nucleotides are TGTGCCAGCAGTGAGACAGGGCCCTATGGCTACACCTTC.

This clone appeared a single time. This chain joins TRBV6-1 and TRBJ2-7, with 9 bases fitting TRBD1. With 5 bases clipped from V and 4 bases from J, the junction kept 9 bases outside the gene matches. The CDR3 totals 15 residues. Germline CDR1 is MNHNS and CDR2 is SASEGT. CDR3 DNA sequence: TGTGCCAGCAGTAACCGGGACAGGGTCTCTTACGAGCAGTACTTC. Translated: CASSNRDRVSYEQYF.

In DNA, the CDR3 is TGTGCCAGCAGTTACTGGGGGGAGGAACAGCCCCAGCATTTT. This translates into CASSYWGEEQPQHF. The chain carries TRBV6-5 and TRBJ1-5, with D possibly matching TRBD1 (5 bases). The CDR3 runs 14 residues. From germline, CDR1 is MNHEY and CDR2 SVGAGI. V was trimmed by 1 base and J by 7 bases, leaving 11 bases between them.

The chain employs TRBV4-1 and TRBJ1-2; TRBD1 agrees at 9 bases. This CDR3 comprises 14 residues. V gave up 1 base and J gave up 6 bases; unmatched junction bases: 3. In germline, CDR1 is MGHRA, CDR2 YSYEKL. The CDR3 region is CASSQAGTGNGYTF. DNA of the CDR3: TGCGCCAGCAGCCAAGCCGGGACAGGGAATGGCTACACCTTC.

This chain uses TRBV9 with TRBJ1-4; no reliable D call. The CDR3 runs 14 residues. Germline V gene data show CDR1 as SGDLS and CDR2 as YYNGEE. The ends were cut back, 0 bases at V and 7 bases at J, with 10 bases in the middle. CDR3 DNA: TGTGCCAGCAGCGTAGTCCCCCGCGGTGAAAAACTGTTTTTT. It specifies CASSVVPRGEKLFF. Full variable domain (missing parts from reference TRBV9 and TRBJ1-4): DSGVTQTPKHLITATGQRVTLRCSPRSGDLSVYWYQQSLDQGLQFLIQYYNGEERAKGNILERFSAQQFPDLHSELNLSSLELGDSALYFCASSVVPRGEKLFFGSGTQLSVL.

This clone was picked up many times. This chain links TRBV7-2 with TRBJ2-5; 8 nucleotides line up with TRBD2. This CDR3 region has 15 residues. V was pared by 5 bases and J by 4 bases, with 9 bases of the junction left unmatched. CDR1 and CDR2 (germline): SGHTA, FQGNSA. CDR3 sequence reads: CASSHRLARSETQYF. For the CDR3, the DNA is TGTGCCAGCAGCCATCGACTAGCGAGGTCAGAGACCCAGTACTTC.

This clone turned up a few times. This chain joins TRBV9 and TRBJ2-7; weak D call: TRBD1 (5 bases). This CDR3 has 15 residues. Looked up from germline, CDR1 is SGDLS and CDR2 is YYNGEE. V was cut by 0 bases and J by 2 bases, with 12 bases left in between. The chain's CDR3 is CASSVAQGRTYEQYF. The CDR3 coding sequence is TGTGCCAGCAGCGTAGCCCAGGGTCGCACCTACGAGCAGTACTTC.

The V call is TRBV29-1, the J call TRBJ2-5, with 8 nucleotides matching TRBD1. In germline, CDR1 is SQVTM, CDR2 ANQGSEA. The trim removed 2 bases at V and 5 bases at J, leaving 4 bases unmatched. The CDR3 runs 13 residues. The CDR3 DNA is TGCAGCGTTGAACCTCGGGACAGGGAGACCCAGTACTTC. Amino acids: CSVEPRDRETQYF.

The rearrangement uses TRBV23-1 and TRBJ2-7, with 12 positions matching TRBD2. Being an ORF, TRBV23-1 has a function that is uncertain. Unmatched junction bases numbered 3, after V lost 3 bases and J lost 6 bases. The CDR3 covers 14 residues. The CDR3 is CASSHSSGRGEQYF. CDR3 nucleotide sequence: TGCGCCAGCAGTCATTCTAGCGGGAGGGGCGAGCAGTACTTC.

The chain recombines TRBV19 with TRBJ2-7; 8 bases line up with TRBD2. Germline V lookup: CDR1 LNHDA, CDR2 SQIVND (reference sequence). The CDR3 totals 14 residues. V shed 1 base and J 4 bases; nucleotides not matched to a gene: 3. The CDR3 DNA is TGTGCCAGTAGTATAGCAACGGGAGGGTACGAGCAGTACTTC. This sequence encodes CASSIATGGYEQYF.

This chain joins TRBV12-5 and TRBJ1-2; D is ambiguous. V lost 0 bases to trimming and J lost 8 bases, with 16 bases between them. Germline CDR1 and CDR2: LGHNT and FRNRAP. CDR3 length: 15 residues. DNA for the CDR3: TGTGCTAGTGGTTTGGTTCACGACCCAGCCGGGGGCTACACCTTC. This translates into CASGLVHDPAGGYTF. The variable domain in full, completed from reference TRBV12-5 and TRBJ1-2, reads DARVTQTPRHKVTEMGQEVTMRCQPILGHNTVFWYRQTMMQGLELLAYFRNRAPLDDSGMPKDRFSAEMPDATLATLKIQPSEPRDSAVYFCASGLVHDPAGGYTFGSGTRLTVV.